The 24 T cell receptor beta chains listed next were all sequenced from one sample in a study of CD8 T cells in ankylosing spondylitis. A single record per CDR3 protein comes from TCRdb applying MiXCR to the 5' RACE reads. The sample carries 200,000 to 250,000 distinct CDR3 sequences, roughly a third recorded once. The source material was blood, either unsorted or a sorted T cell fraction (not recorded which). These receptors originate from a male donor with ankylosing spondylitis or in good health (not recorded which).

This chain uses TRBV10-3 with TRBJ2-2; D remains unclear. The length of the CDR3 is 13 residues. Germline values: CDR1 ENHRY, CDR2 SYGVKD. V was clipped by 3 bases and J by 6 bases, with 8 bases between them. The CDR3 protein is CAISESLSGELFF. CDR3 sequence (DNA): TGTGCCATCAGTGAAAGTTTGTCCGGGGAGCTGTTTTTT.

This clonotype was counted between two and nine times. The gene calls are TRBV12-3 or TRBV12-4 and TRBJ2-3; weak D call: TRBD2 (5 bases). Trimming shortened V by 1 base and J by 5 bases, and 13 bases separated the two germline ends. CDR3 length equals 15 residues. The CDR3 region is CASSLVGGPVDTQYF. The CDR3 nucleotides are TGTGCCAGCAGTTTAGTAGGAGGTCCCGTAGATACGCAGTATTTT.

The J gene is TRBJ2-1, the V gene TRBV3-1; TRBD2 matches 16 bases. In germline, CDR1 is LGHDT, CDR2 YNNKEL (reference sequence). After removal of 3 bases from V and 7 bases from J, the junction contained 0 bases not matched to a gene. This CDR3 is built from 15 residues. The CDR3 region is CASSQGLAGGNEQFF. The CDR3 bases are TGTGCCAGCAGCCAGGGACTAGCGGGGGGGAATGAGCAGTTCTTC.

This clonotype was picked up a small number of times. J is TRBJ1-2 and V is TRBV27; D remains unclear. Germline V gene lookup returns CDR1 MNHEY and CDR2 SMNVEV (reference sequence). CDR3 length: 13 residues. V was cut by 0 bases and J by 4 bases, with 6 bases left in between. CDR3 amino acids: CASSLSPVYGYTF. In nucleotides, the CDR3 is TGTGCCAGCAGTTTATCCCCAGTCTATGGCTACACCTTC.

The CDR3 loop reads CASSSRLATYEQYF. The CDR3, as DNA: TGTGCCAGCAGTTCCAGACTAGCGACCTACGAGCAGTACTTC. The chain recombines TRBV12-3 or TRBV12-4 with TRBJ2-7; the match to TRBD2 covers 8 bases. Trimming cost V 4 bases and J 2 bases; bases outside gene matches: 4. CDR3 length: 14 amino acids.

The chain is built from TRBV7-8 and TRBJ1-1; D is perhaps TRBD1 (5 bases). The CDR3 contains 16 residues. V was trimmed by 2 bases and J by 6 bases, leaving 19 bases between them. Germline V CDR1 and CDR2: SGHVS, FQNEAQ. The DNA for the CDR3 is TGTGCCAGCAGCTTATTAGGGGACCCCGACGGCCCTGAAGCTTTCTTT. Amino acid sequence: CASSLLGDPDGPEAFF.

This clonotype showed up just a few times. The chain uses TRBV6-1 and TRBJ2-7; 12 positions match TRBD1. Germline-derived CDR1 and CDR2 are MNHNS and SASEGT. V lost 6 bases, J lost 6 bases, and 9 bases stayed unmatched. The CDR3 is 15 amino acids. The CDR3 region has the DNA TGTGCCAGCAGAGTACGGGACAGGGGGCCTCTCGAGCAGTACTTC. Translation: CASRVRDRGPLEQYF.

The chain couples TRBV28 to TRBJ1-5, with a tentative D call TRBD1 (5 bases). Trimming cost V 5 bases and J 7 bases, with 12 bases left between them. The CDR3 length is 13 residues. The germline V gene encodes CDR1 MDHEN and CDR2 SYDVKM. This CDR3 reads CASSVSGLQPQHF. The CDR3 region has the DNA TGTGCCAGCAGTGTCTCAGGGCTACAGCCCCAGCATTTT.

The J gene is TRBJ2-6, the V gene TRBV11-1; D uncertain. CDR1 and CDR2 from the germline V gene are SGHAT and FQDESV (reference sequence). Trimming took 1 base from V and 0 from J, leaving 13 bases between them. The CDR3 is 18 residues long. The CDR3 loop reads CASSLEQVVSSGANVLTF. The CDR3 region has the DNA TGTGCCAGCAGCTTAGAACAAGTTGTAAGCTCTGGGGCCAACGTCCTGACTTTC.

The V gene is TRBV20-1, the J gene TRBJ1-4; D is undetermined. Trimming pared 6 bases from V and 8 bases from J, leaving 7 bases between. Germline values: CDR1 DFQATT, CDR2 SNEGSKA (reference sequence). CDR3 length: 10 residues. The CDR3 reads CSAMREKLFF. CDR3 bases: TGCAGTGCCATGCGGGAAAAACTGTTTTTT.

This chain joins TRBV5-1 and TRBJ2-5; 13 bases align to TRBD2. J gave up 5 bases and V 0 bases, and 1 base lay outside the gene matches. The CDR3 spans 15 residues. Per germline, CDR1 SGHRS and CDR2 YFSETQ. As DNA, the CDR3 is TGCGCCAGCAGCTTGGTGGGACTAGCGGGGGAGACCCAGTACTTC. This translates into CASSLVGLAGETQYF.

The gene calls are TRBV7-3 and TRBJ2-1, with unresolved D. V was pared by 2 bases and J by 8 bases, with 16 bases between. This CDR3 is 15 amino acids long. Germline values: CDR1 SGHTA, CDR2 FQGTGA. The CDR3 loop is CASSLGPQGFDEQFF. The CDR3 DNA is TGTGCCAGCAGCTTAGGTCCGCAAGGTTTCGATGAGCAGTTCTTC.

This clonotype has ten or more counts. This chain links TRBV12-3 or TRBV12-4 with TRBJ2-5, with no clear D. This CDR3 is built from 11 residues. Trimming took 3 bases from V and 4 from J, leaving 3 bases between them. The CDR3 region has the DNA TGTGCCAGCAGTTTTCGAGAGACCCAGTACTTC. It yields the protein CASSFRETQYF.

V gene TRBV12-3 or TRBV12-4 combines with J gene TRBJ2-5; D remains ambiguous. CDR3 length: 15 amino acids. V lost 1 base, J lost 5 bases, and 14 bases lay in between. The CDR3 coding sequence is TGTGCCAGCAGTTTAGTCCGTCTTGATATTGAGACCCAGTACTTC. It translates to CASSLVRLDIETQYF.

This clonotype was detected a few times. One junction end does not reproduce the germline sequence, and a read error may be involved. This sequence joins TRBV7-9 and TRBJ1-1; D gene uncertain. From germline, CDR1 is SEHNR and CDR2 FQNEAQ (reference sequence). This CDR3 region has 15 residues. Here the CDR3 DNA reads TGTGCCAGCAGTTTAGCTAGTCCCATGAACACTGAAGCTTTCTTT. Protein: CASSLASPMNTEAFF. The variable domain in full, with the rest retrieved from reference TRBV7-9 and TRBJ1-1, is DTGVSQNPRHKITKRGQNVTFRCDPISEHNRLYWYRQTLGQGPEFLTYFQNEAQLEKSRLLSDRFSAERPKGSFSTLEIQRTEQGDSAMYLCASSLASPMNTEAFFGQGTRLTVV.

The rearrangement joins TRBV7-9 to TRBJ1-3; D gene ambiguous. CDR1 is SEHNR and CDR2 is FQNEAQ in the germline V gene (reference sequence). The V and J ends lost 5 bases and 0 bases respectively, with 11 bases between them. The CDR3 sequence is 15 residues long. In DNA, the CDR3 is TGTGCCAGCAGCCCAAGCTTAAGCTCTGGAAACACCATATATTTT. Translation gives CASSPSLSSGNTIYF. The complete variable domain, with remaining parts taken from reference TRBV7-9 and TRBJ1-3, reads DTGVSQNPRHKITKRGQNVTFRCDPISEHNRLYWYRQTLGQGPEFLTYFQNEAQLEKSRLLSDRFSAERPKGSFSTLEIQRTEQGDSAMYLCASSPSLSSGNTIYFGEGSWLTVV.

The genes are TRBV28 and TRBJ2-5; 8 bases agree with TRBD1. The V and J ends lost 6 bases and 4 bases, in that order; junction bases with no gene match: 10. The germline gives CDR1 MDHEN, CDR2 SYDVKM. The CDR3 loop spans 15 amino acids. DNA for the CDR3: TGTGCCAGCAGCTCTAATGGACAGGGAGGAGAGACCCAGTACTTC. Amino acids: CASSSNGQGGETQYF.

This clonotype was picked up a small number of times. This sequence joins TRBV7-9 and TRBJ2-3, with 7 bases aligning to TRBD2. V gave up 0 bases and J gave up 2 bases; unmatched junction bases: 2. From germline, CDR1 is SEHNR and CDR2 FQNEAQ (reference sequence). The CDR3 consists of 15 residues. The CDR3, as DNA: TGTGCCAGCAGCTTAGCGGGGAGGGACACAGATACGCAGTATTTT. Protein product: CASSLAGRDTDTQYF.

This clonotype is a singleton in its sample. V usage is TRBV11-2 and J usage is TRBJ1-6; D gene uncertain. CDR1 and CDR2 from the germline V gene are SGHAT and FQNNGV. Deletions cut 1 base from V and 0 bases from J, with 16 bases between. This CDR3 is 19 amino acids long. CDR3: CASSLVRTLSSSYNSPLHF. The CDR3 coding sequence is TGTGCCAGCAGCTTAGTCCGGACCCTCTCAAGCTCCTATAATTCACCCCTCCACTTT.

The chain carries TRBV12-3 or TRBV12-4 and TRBJ2-7; D is uncertain. CDR3 length: 13 amino acids. Trimming removed 3 bases at V and 7 bases at J, with 13 bases between. CDR3 region: CASSLAMFTEQYF. In DNA form, the CDR3 reads TGTGCCAGCAGTTTGGCCATGTTTACGGAGCAGTACTTC.

The V call is TRBV27, the J call TRBJ2-4; D call uncertain. This CDR3 comprises 16 residues. Germline CDR1 is MNHEY and CDR2 is SMNVEV (reference sequence). V lost 6 bases to trimming and J lost 2 bases, with 17 bases between them. CDR3 amino acids: CASSPDITYTKNIQYF. The CDR3 DNA reads as TGTGCCAGCAGCCCTGATATCACTTACACCAAAAACATTCAGTACTTC.

The V gene is TRBV11-2, the J gene TRBJ1-1; 7 positions agree with TRBD1. The CDR3 runs to 14 residues. CDR1 and CDR2 from the germline V gene are SGHAT and FQNNGV. Trimming removed 1 base from V and 3 bases from J; junction bases left unmatched: 2. CDR3 nucleotides: TGTGCCAGCAGCTTAGTAGGGACAGACACTGAAGCTTTCTTT. Translated, it gives CASSLVGTDTEAFF.

The gene calls are TRBV11-2 and TRBJ2-7; D unresolved. The CDR3 length is 15 residues. Per the germline V gene, CDR1 is SGHAT and CDR2 is FQNNGV. V lost 8 bases and J lost 4, with 21 bases in between. CDR3 region: CASGFSYNPTYEQYF. The CDR3 DNA reads TGTGCCAGCGGATTCTCATACAACCCGACGTACGAGCAGTACTTC.

The chain employs TRBV18 and TRBJ1-2, with a possible D match to TRBD1 (6 bases). The V gene's germline CDR1 is KGHSH and CDR2 LQKENI. CDR3 size: 15 residues. V lost 2 bases and J 2 bases, leaving 12 bases between the germline ends. The CDR3 DNA is TGTGCCAGCTCACCATGGGACAAACGGAACTATGGCTACACCTTC. Amino acids: CASSPWDKRNYGYTF.